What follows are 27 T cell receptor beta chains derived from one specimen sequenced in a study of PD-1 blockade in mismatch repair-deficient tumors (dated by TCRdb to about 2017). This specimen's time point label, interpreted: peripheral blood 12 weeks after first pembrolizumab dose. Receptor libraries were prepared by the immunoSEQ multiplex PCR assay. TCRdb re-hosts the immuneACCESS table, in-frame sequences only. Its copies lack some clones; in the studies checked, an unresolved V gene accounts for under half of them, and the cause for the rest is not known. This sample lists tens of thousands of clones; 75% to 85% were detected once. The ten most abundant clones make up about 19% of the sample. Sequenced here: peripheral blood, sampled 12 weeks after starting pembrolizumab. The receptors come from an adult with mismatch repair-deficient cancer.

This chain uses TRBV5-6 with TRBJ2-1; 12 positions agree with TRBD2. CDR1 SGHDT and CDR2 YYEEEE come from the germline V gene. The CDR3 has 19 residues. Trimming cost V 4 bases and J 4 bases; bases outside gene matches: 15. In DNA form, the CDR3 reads TGTGCCAGCAGCCCCCGGACTAGCGGGAAATACCCGCTATACAATGAGCAGTTCTTC. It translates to CASSPRTSGKYPLYNEQFF.

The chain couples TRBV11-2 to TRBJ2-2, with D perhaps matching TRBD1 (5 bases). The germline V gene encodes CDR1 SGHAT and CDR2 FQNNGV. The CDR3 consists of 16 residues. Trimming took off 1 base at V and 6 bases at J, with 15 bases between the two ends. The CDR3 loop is CASSLGAGLSPGELFF. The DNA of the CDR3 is TGTGCCAGCAGCTTAGGGGCAGGGTTGTCCCCCGGGGAGCTGTTTTTT.

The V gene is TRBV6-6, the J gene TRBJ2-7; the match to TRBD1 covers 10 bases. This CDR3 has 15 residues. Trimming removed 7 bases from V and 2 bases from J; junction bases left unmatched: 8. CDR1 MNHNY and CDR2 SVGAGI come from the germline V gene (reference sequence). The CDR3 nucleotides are TGTGCCAGCACCAAACCGGGACAGGGGACCTACGAGCAGTACTTC. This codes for CASTKPGQGTYEQYF.

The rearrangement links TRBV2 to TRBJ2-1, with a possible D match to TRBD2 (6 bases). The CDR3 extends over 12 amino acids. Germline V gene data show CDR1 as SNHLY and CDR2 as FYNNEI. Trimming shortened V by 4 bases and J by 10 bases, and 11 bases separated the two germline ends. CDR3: CASSGLVDEQFF. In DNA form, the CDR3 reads TGTGCCAGCAGTGGACTAGTGGACGAGCAGTTCTTC.

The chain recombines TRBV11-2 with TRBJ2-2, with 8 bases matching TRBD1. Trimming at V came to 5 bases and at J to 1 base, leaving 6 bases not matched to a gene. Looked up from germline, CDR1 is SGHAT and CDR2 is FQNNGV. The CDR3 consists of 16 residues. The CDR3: CASSIIGTGNTGELFF. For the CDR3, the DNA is TGTGCCAGCAGCATTATCGGGACAGGGAACACCGGGGAGCTGTTTTTT.

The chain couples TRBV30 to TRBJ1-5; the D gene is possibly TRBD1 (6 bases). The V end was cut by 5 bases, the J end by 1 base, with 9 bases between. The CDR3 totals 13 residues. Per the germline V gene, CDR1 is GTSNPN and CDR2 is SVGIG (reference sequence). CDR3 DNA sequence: TGTGCCTGGGGAGGACAGAGCAATCAGCCCCAGCATTTT. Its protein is CAWGGQSNQPQHF.

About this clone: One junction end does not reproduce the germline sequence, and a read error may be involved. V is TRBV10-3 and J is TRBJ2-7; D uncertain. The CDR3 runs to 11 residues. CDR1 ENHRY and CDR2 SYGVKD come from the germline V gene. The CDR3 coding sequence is TGTGCCACCAGTGAAGGCCACGAGCAGTACTTC. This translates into CATSEGHEQYF.

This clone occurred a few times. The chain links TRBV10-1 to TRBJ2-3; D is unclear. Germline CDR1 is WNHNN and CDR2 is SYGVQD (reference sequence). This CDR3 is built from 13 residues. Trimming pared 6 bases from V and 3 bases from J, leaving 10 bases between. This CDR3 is CASSPRTTDTQYF. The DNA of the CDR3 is TGCGCCAGCAGCCCCAGAACTACAGATACGCAGTATTTT.

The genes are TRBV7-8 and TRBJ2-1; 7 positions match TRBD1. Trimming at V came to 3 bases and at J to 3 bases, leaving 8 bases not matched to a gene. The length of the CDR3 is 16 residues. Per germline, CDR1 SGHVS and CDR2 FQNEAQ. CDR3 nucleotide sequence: TGTGCCAGCAGCTTGAACAGGGGAGAAGGCTACAATGAGCAGTTCTTC. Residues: CASSLNRGEGYNEQFF.

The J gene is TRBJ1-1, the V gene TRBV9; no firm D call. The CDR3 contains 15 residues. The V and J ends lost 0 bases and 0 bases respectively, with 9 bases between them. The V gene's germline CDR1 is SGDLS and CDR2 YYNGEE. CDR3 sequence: CASSVEVGMNTEAFF. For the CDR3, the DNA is TGTGCCAGCAGCGTAGAAGTGGGCATGAACACTGAAGCTTTCTTT.

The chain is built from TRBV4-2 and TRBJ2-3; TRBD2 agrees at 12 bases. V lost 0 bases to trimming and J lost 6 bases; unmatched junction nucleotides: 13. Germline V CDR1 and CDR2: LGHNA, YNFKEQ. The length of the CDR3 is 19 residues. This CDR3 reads CASSQELTSTSGSSDTQYF. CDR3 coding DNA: TGTGCCAGCAGCCAAGAACTGACCTCGACTAGCGGGAGCTCGGATACGCAGTATTTT.

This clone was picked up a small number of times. CDR3 sequence: CASNQTPDWAQPQHF. As DNA, the CDR3 is TGTGCCAGCAATCAGACCCCGGATTGGGCTCAGCCCCAGCATTTT. The V call is TRBV6-1, the J call TRBJ1-5, with unresolved D. V lost 7 bases, J lost 6 bases, and 19 bases lay in between. CDR1 and CDR2 from the germline V gene are MNHNS and SASEGT. There are 15 residues in the CDR3.

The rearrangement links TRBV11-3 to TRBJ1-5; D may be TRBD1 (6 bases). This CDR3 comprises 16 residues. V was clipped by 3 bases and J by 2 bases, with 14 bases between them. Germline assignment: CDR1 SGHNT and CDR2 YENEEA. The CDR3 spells CASSLENGQCNQPQHF. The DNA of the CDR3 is TGTGCCAGCAGCTTGGAAAACGGACAGTGCAATCAGCCCCAGCATTTT.

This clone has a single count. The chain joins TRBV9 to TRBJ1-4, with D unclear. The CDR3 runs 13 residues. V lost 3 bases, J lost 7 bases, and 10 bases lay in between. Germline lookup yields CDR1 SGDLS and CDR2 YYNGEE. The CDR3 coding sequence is TGTGCCAGCAGCGGTCAACGGGGTGAAAAACTGTTTTTT. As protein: CASSGQRGEKLFF.

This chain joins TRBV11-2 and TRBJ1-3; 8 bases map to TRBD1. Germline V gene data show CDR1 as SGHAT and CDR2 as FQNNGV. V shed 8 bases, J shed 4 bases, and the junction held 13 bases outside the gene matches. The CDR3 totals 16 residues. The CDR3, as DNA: TGTGCCAGCCGCAATACTTGGACAGGGTGGGGAAACACCATATATTTT. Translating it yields CASRNTWTGWGNTIYF. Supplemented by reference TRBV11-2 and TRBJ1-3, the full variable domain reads EAGVAQSPRYKIIEKRQSVAFWCNPISGHATLYWYQQILGQGPKLLIQFQNNGVVDDSQLPKDRFSAERLKGVDSTLKIQPAKLEDSAVYLCASRNTWTGWGNTIYFGEGSWLTVV.

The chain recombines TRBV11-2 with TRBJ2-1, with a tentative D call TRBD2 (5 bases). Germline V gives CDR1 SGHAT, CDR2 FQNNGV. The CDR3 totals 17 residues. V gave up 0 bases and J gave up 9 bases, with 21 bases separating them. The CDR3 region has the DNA TGTGCCAGCAGCTTAGAAGGTTTGCGAGGGCCGACTTCTGAGCAGTTCTTC. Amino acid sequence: CASSLEGLRGPTSEQFF.

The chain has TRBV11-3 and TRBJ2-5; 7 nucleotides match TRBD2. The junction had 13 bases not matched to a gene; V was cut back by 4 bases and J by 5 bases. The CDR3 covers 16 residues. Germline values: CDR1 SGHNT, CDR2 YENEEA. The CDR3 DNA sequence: TGTGCCAGCAGCTCCGGCCTGGGCGGGAGATGGGAGACCCAGTACTTC. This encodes CASSSGLGGRWETQYF.

The CDR3 region has the DNA TGTGCCAGCAGCGCCCGGCTCTCTGGAAACACCATATATTTT. It translates to CASSARLSGNTIYF. This sequence joins TRBV9 and TRBJ1-3; no definite D call. The CDR3 covers 14 residues. V dropped 3 bases and J dropped 0 bases, with 7 bases sitting between them. CDR1 and CDR2 from the germline V gene are SGDLS and YYNGEE. The full variable domain, in which reference TRBV9 and TRBJ1-3 provide the parts outside the CDR3, is DSGVTQTPKHLITATGQRVTLRCSPRSGDLSVYWYQQSLDQGLQFLIQYYNGEERAKGNILERFSAQQFPDLHSELNLSSLELGDSALYFCASSARLSGNTIYFGEGSWLTVV.

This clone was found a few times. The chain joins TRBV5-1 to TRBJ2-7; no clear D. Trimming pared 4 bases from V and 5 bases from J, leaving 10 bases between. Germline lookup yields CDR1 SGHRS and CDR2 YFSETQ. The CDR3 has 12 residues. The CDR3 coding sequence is TGCGCCAGCAGCCTTTCTTGGCACGAGCAGTACTTC. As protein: CASSLSWHEQYF. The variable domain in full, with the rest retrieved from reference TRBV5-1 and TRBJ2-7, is KAGVTQTPRYLIKTRGQQVTLSCSPISGHRSVSWYQQTPGQGLQFLFEYFSETQRNKGNFPGRFSGRQFSNSRSEMNVSTLELGDSALYLCASSLSWHEQYFGPGTRLTVT.

Here the CDR3 reads CASSLNAGSSTDTQYF. CDR3 bases: TGCGCCAGCAGCTTGAACGCAGGCTCTAGCACAGATACGCAGTATTTT. The chain employs TRBV5-1 and TRBJ2-3; D call uncertain. V dropped 1 base and J dropped 0 bases, with 12 bases sitting between them. Germline CDR1 SGHRS, CDR2 YFSETQ. The CDR3 contains 16 residues.

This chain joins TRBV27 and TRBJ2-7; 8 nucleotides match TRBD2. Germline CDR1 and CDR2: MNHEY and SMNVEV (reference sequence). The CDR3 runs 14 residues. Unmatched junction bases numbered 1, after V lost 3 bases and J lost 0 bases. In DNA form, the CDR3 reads TGTGCCAGCAGTTTCGCGGGAGGCTCCTACGAGCAGTACTTC. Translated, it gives CASSFAGGSYEQYF.

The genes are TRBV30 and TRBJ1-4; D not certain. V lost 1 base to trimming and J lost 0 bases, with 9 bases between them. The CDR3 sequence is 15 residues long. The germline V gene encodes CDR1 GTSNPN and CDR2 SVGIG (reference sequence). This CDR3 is CAWSGLPATNEKLFF. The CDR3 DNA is TGTGCCTGGAGTGGATTGCCCGCAACTAATGAAAAACTGTTTTTT.

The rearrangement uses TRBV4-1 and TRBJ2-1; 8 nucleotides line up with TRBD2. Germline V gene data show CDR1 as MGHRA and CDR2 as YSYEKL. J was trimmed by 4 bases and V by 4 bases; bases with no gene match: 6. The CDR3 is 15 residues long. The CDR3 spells CASSPRLASYNEQFF. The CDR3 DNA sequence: TGCGCCAGCAGCCCACGACTAGCGTCTTACAATGAGCAGTTCTTC.

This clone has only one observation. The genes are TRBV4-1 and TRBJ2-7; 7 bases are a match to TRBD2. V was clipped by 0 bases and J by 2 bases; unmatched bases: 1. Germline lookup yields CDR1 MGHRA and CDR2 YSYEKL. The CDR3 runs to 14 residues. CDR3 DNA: TGCGCCAGCAGCCAAGAGGCGGGGGCCTACGAGCAGTACTTC. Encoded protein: CASSQEAGAYEQYF.

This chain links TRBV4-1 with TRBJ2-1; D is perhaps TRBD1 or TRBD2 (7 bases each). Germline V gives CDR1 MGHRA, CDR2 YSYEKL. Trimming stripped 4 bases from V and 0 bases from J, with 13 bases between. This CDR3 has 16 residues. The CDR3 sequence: CASSLGGDSSYNEQFF. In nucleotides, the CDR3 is TGCGCCAGCAGCCTAGGGGGGGACAGCTCCTACAATGAGCAGTTCTTC.

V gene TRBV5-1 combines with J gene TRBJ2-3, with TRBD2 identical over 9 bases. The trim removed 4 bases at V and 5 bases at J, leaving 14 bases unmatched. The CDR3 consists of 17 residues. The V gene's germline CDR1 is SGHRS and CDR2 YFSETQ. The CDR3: CASSPGRVAGAGDTQYF. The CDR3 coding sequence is TGCGCCAGCAGCCCTGGCCGGGTAGCGGGAGCGGGAGATACGCAGTATTTT. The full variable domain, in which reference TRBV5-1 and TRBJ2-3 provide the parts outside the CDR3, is KAGVTQTPRYLIKTRGQQVTLSCSPISGHRSVSWYQQTPGQGLQFLFEYFSETQRNKGNFPGRFSGRQFSNSRSEMNVSTLELGDSALYLCASSPGRVAGAGDTQYFGPGTRLTVL.

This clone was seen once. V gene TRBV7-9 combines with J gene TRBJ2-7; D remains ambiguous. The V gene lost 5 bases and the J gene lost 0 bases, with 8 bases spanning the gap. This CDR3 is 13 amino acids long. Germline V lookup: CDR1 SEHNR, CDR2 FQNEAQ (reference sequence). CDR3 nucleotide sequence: TGTGCCAGCAGCCCCACATCCTCCTACGAGCAGTACTTC. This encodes CASSPTSSYEQYF.